A single sample is the source of the 7 T cell receptor beta chains below, sequenced in a study of shared clonotypes between healthy human individuals. Method: immunoSEQ multiplex PCR; TCRdb's copy keeps in-frame clones and lacks some. The sample has about 2.1 million clones; 90% to 95% are singletons. Positively selected for CCR7, the CD45RO-negative cells used as naive CD8 cells excluded terminally differentiated effector memory CD45RA+ cells. The sequenced sample consisted of naive CD8+ T cells from PBMCs. The receptors originated from a man between 18 and 35 years old in good health. Some clones in this sample may be carry-over from other donors' samples.

Here the CDR3 reads CASSLSLTGEGEKLFF. CDR3 DNA sequence: TGTGCCAGCAGTTTATCCTTGACAGGGGAAGGTGAAAAACTGTTTTTT. The chain has TRBV28 and TRBJ1-4, with 8 positions matching TRBD1. Germline V lookup: CDR1 MDHEN, CDR2 SYDVKM. V was clipped by 1 base and J by 7 bases; unmatched bases: 8. This CDR3 is built from 16 residues.

The V gene is TRBV15, the J gene TRBJ2-7; D gene unclear. The CDR3 extends over 13 amino acids. Between the trimmed V and J ends, which lost 4 bases and 0 bases, there was a span of 7 bases. Germline values: CDR1 LNHNV, CDR2 YYDKDF (reference sequence). The CDR3 sequence: CATSMGFSYEQYF. The DNA of the CDR3 is TGTGCCACCAGCATGGGGTTCTCCTACGAGCAGTACTTC.

V gene TRBV10-3 combines with J gene TRBJ1-2; unclear D gene. The V end lost 0 bases, the J end lost 6 bases, and 8 bases lay between the germline ends. Germline CDR1 ENHRY, CDR2 SYGVKD. CDR3 length: 13 amino acids. The CDR3 nucleotides read TGTGCCATCAGTGAGTCGTGGGGAAATGGCTACACCTTC. This gives the protein CAISESWGNGYTF.

The rearrangement joins TRBV14 to TRBJ2-7; D possibly corresponds to TRBD1 (6 bases). Germline V CDR1 and CDR2: SGHDN, FVKESK. Trimming pared 2 bases from V and 0 bases from J, leaving 11 bases between. The CDR3 covers 15 residues. CDR3 DNA sequence: TGTGCCAGCAGCCAAAGGACAGCCACCTCCTACGAGCAGTACTTC. Translating it yields CASSQRTATSYEQYF.

The chain has TRBV7-2 and TRBJ1-2; weak D call: TRBD1 (5 bases). This CDR3 spans 19 amino acids. The V gene lost 1 base and the J gene lost 4 bases, with 25 bases spanning the gap. Germline CDR1 reads SGHTA; CDR2 reads FQGNSA. This CDR3 reads CASSLVGQGISYLGYGYTF. CDR3 in DNA: TGTGCCAGCAGCTTAGTGGGCCAGGGTATATCATATCTCGGCTATGGCTACACCTTC.

As to this clone: The same CDR3 is also encoded by other DNA sequences in this sample. V is TRBV5-4 and J is TRBJ2-5, with no clear D. CDR1 and CDR2 (germline): SGHNT, YYREEE (reference sequence). This CDR3 contains 13 residues. V shed 0 bases and J shed 0 bases, with 3 bases lying between them. The CDR3 coding sequence is TGTGCCAGCAGCTTGGGGTACCAAGAGACCCAGTACTTC. It translates to CASSLGYQETQYF. The variable domain in full, with the rest retrieved from reference TRBV5-4 and TRBJ2-5, is ETGVTQSPTHLIKTRGQQVTLRCSSQSGHNTVSWYQQALGQGPQFIFQYYREEENGRGNFPPRFSGLQFPNYSSELNVNALELDDSALYLCASSLGYQETQYFGPGTRLLVL.

The chain uses TRBV6-5 and TRBJ1-4, with 12 bases matching TRBD1. V lost 7 bases, J lost 10 bases, and 7 bases stayed unmatched. The CDR3 has 14 residues. The V gene's germline CDR1 is MNHEY and CDR2 SVGAGI. CDR3 loop: CASTPGQGAIKLFF. In DNA form, the CDR3 reads TGTGCCAGCACCCCGGGACAGGGGGCAATAAAACTGTTTTTT.